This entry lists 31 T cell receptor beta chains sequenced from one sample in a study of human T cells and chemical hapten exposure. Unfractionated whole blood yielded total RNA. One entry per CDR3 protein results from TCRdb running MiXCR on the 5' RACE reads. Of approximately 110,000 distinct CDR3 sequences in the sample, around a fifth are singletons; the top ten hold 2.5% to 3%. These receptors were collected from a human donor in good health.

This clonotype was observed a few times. The CDR3 here is CASSWGQGEAFF. CDR3 coding DNA: TGTGCCAGCAGTTGGGGGCAAGGGGAAGCTTTCTTT. The chain joins TRBV27 to TRBJ1-1; D is perhaps TRBD1 (6 bases). V lost 4 bases and J lost 8, with 11 bases in between. In germline, CDR1 is MNHEY, CDR2 SMNVEV (reference sequence). This CDR3 region has 12 residues.

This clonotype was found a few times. The CDR3 loop is CASTSRQSGSNEQFF. The CDR3 coding sequence is TGTGCCAGCACCTCCCGGCAGAGCGGGAGCAATGAGCAGTTCTTC. The chain is built from TRBV12-3 or TRBV12-4 and TRBJ2-1; TRBD2 matches 8 bases. V lost 7 bases to trimming and J lost 6 bases; unmatched junction nucleotides: 11. The CDR3 length is 15 residues.

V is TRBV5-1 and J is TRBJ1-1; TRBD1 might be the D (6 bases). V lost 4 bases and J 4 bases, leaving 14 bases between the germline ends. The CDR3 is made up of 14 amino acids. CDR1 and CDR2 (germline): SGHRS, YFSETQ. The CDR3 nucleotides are TGCGCCAGCAGCCGAGACGGGGGCGTCACTGAAGCTTTCTTT. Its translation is CASSRDGGVTEAFF.

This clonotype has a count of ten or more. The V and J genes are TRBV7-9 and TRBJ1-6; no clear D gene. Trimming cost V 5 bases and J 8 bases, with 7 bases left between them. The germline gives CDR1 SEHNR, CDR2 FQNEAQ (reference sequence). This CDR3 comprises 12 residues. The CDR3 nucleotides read TGTGCCAGCAGCCTCAGAGATTCACCCCTCCACTTT. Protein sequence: CASSLRDSPLHF. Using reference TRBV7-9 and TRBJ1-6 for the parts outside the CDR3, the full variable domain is DTGVSQNPRHKITKRGQNVTFRCDPISEHNRLYWYRQTLGQGPEFLTYFQNEAQLEKSRLLSDRFSAERPKGSFSTLEIQRTEQGDSAMYLCASSLRDSPLHFGNGTRLTVT.

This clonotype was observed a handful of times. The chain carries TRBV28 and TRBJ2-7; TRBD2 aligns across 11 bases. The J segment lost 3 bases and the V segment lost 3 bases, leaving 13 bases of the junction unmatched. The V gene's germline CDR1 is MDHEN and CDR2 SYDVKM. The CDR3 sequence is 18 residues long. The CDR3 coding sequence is TGTGCCAGCAGTTTTGCGAATTTTGGACTAGCGGGTGACTACGAGCAGTACTTC. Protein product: CASSFANFGLAGDYEQYF.

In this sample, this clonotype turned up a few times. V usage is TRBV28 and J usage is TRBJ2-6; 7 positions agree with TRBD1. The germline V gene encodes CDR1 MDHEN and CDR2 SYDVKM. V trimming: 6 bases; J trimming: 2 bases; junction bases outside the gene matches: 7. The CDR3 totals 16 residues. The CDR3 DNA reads TGTGCCAGCAGCCCCCCAGGGGGAGCTGGGGCCAACGTCCTGACTTTC. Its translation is CASSPPGGAGANVLTF. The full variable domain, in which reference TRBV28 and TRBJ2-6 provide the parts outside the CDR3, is DVKVTQSSRYLVKRTGEKVFLECVQDMDHENMFWYRQDPGLGLRLIYFSYDVKMKEKGDIPEGYSVSREKKERFSLILESASTNQTSMYLCASSPPGGAGANVLTFGAGSRLTVL.

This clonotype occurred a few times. CDR3 bases: TGCGCCAGCAGCCCACTAGCCCTAGCCAAAAACATTCAGTACTTC. This gives the protein CASSPLALAKNIQYF. The chain links TRBV4-1 to TRBJ2-4; D might be TRBD2 (6 bases). With 4 bases removed from V and 0 bases from J, the gap between germline ends came to 10 bases. The CDR3 has 15 residues. Germline lookup yields CDR1 MGHRA and CDR2 YSYEKL.

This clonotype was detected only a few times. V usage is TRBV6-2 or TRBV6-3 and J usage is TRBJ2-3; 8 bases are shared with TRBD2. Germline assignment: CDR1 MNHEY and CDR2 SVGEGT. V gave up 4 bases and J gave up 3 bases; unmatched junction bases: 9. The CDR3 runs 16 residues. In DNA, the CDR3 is TGTGCCAGCAGTTCGCGGGCGGGAGGTTGGACAGATACGCAGTATTTT. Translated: CASSSRAGGWTDTQYF.

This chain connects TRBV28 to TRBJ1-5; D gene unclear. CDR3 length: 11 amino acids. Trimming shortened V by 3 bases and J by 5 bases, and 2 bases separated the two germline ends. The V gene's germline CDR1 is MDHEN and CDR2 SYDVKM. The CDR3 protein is CASSFDQPQHF. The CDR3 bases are TGTGCCAGCAGTTTCGATCAGCCCCAGCATTTT.

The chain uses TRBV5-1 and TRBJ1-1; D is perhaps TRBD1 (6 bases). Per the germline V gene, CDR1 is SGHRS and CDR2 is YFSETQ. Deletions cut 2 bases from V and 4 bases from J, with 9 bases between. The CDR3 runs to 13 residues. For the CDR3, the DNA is TGCGCCAGCAGCTTCACCAGGGGCACTGAAGCTTTCTTT. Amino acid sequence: CASSFTRGTEAFF.

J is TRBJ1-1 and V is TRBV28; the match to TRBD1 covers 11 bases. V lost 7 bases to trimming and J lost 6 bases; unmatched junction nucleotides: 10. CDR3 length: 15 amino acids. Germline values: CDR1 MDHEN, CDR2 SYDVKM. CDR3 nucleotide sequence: TGTGCCAGCACCTTAACCGGACAGGGGGCCGCTGAAGCTTTCTTT. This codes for CASTLTGQGAAEAFF. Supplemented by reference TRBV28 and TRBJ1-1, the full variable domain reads DVKVTQSSRYLVKRTGEKVFLECVQDMDHENMFWYRQDPGLGLRLIYFSYDVKMKEKGDIPEGYSVSREKKERFSLILESASTNQTSMYLCASTLTGQGAAEAFFGQGTRLTVV.

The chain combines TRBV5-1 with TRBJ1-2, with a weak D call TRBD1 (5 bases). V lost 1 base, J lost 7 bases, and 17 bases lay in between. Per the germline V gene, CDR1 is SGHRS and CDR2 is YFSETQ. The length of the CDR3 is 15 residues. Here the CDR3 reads CASSLFDQRGAGYTF. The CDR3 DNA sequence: TGCGCCAGCAGCTTGTTTGATCAGAGGGGTGCTGGCTACACCTTC.

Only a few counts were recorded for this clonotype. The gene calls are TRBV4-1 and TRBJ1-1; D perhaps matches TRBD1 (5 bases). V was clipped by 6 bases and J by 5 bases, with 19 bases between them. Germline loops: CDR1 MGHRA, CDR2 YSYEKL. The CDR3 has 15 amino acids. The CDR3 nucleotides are TGCGCCAGCAGGCAGGCGAAGGGGAACGGGACTGAAGCTTTCTTT. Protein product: CASRQAKGNGTEAFF.

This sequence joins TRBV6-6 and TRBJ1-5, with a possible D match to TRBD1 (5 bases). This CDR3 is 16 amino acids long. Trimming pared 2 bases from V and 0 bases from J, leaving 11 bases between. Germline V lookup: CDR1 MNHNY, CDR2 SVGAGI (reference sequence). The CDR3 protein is CASSYGGSYSNQPQHF. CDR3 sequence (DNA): TGTGCCAGCAGTTACGGGGGGTCCTATAGCAATCAGCCCCAGCATTTT.

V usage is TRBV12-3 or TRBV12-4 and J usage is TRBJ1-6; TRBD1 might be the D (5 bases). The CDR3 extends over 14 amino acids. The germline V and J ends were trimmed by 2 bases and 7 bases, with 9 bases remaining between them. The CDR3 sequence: CASSLIDRNSPLHF. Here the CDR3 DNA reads TGTGCCAGCAGTTTAATCGACAGAAATTCACCCCTCCACTTT.

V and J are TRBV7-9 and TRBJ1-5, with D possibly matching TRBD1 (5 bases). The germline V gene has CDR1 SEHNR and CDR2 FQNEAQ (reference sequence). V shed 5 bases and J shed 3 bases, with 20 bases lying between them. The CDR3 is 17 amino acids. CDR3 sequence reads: CASSPGPGAAANQPQHF. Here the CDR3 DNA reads TGTGCCAGCAGCCCGGGACCCGGGGCCGCAGCCAATCAGCCCCAGCATTTT.

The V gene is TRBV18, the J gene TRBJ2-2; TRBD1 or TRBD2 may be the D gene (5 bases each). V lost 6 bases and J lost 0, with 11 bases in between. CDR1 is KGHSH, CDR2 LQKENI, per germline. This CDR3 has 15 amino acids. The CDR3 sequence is CASSGDAANTGELFF. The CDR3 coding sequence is TGTGCCAGCTCGGGGGACGCCGCGAACACCGGGGAGCTGTTTTTT.

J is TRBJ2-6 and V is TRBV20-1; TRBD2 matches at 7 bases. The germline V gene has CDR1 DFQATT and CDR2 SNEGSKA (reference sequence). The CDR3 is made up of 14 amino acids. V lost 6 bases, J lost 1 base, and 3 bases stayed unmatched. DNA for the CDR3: TGCAGTGCCAAGCGGGAATCTGGGGCCAACGTCCTGACTTTC. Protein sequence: CSAKRESGANVLTF.

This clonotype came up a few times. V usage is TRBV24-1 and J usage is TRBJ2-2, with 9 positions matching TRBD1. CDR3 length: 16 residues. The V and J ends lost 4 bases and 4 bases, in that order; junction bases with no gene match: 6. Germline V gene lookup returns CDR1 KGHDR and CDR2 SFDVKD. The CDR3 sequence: CATSDSQGARTGELFF. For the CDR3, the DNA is TGTGCCACCAGTGACTCACAGGGGGCGCGCACCGGGGAGCTGTTTTTT.

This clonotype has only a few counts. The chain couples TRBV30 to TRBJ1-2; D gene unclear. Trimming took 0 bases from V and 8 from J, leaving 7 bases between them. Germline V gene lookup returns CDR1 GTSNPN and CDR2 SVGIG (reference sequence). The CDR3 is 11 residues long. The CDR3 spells CAWSVQLGYTF. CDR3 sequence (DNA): TGTGCCTGGAGTGTACAACTCGGCTACACCTTC.

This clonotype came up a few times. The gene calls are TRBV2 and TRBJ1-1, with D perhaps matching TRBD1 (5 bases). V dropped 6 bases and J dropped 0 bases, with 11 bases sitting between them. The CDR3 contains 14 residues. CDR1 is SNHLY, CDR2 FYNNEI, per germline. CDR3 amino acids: CASSPDSLNTEAFF. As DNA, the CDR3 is TGTGCCAGCAGCCCCGACAGCTTGAACACTGAAGCTTTCTTT.

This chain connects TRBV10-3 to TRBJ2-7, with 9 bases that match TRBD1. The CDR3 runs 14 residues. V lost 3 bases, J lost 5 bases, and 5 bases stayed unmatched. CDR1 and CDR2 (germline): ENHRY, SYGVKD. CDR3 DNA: TGTGCCATCAGTGATAGGACAGGGGAAAACGAGCAGTACTTC. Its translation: CAISDRTGENEQYF.

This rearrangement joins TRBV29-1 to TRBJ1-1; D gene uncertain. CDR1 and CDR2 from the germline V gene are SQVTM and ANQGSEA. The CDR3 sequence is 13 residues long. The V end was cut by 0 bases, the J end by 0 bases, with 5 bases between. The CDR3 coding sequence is TGCAGCGTTGAAGACAGGATGAACACTGAAGCTTTCTTT. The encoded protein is CSVEDRMNTEAFF.

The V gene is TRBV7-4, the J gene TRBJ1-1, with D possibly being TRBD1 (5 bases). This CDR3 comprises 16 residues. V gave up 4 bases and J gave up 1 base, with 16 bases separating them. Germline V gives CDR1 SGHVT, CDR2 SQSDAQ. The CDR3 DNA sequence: TGTGCCAGCAGCTCAGTACCAGGGCTGAAGAACACTGAAGCTTTCTTT. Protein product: CASSSVPGLKNTEAFF.

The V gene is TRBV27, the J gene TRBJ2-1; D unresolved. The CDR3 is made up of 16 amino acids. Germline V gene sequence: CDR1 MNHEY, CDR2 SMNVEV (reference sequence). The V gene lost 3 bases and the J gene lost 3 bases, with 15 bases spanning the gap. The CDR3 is CASSFRSNSIYNEQFF. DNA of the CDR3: TGTGCCAGCAGTTTCCGGTCGAATTCAATCTACAATGAGCAGTTCTTC.

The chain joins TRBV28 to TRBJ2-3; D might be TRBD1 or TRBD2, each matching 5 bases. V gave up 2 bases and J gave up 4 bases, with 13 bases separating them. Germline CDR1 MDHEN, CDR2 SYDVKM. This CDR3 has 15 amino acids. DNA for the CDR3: TGTGCCAGCAGTTTAAGGGTCAGGGACGCAGATACGCAGTATTTT. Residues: CASSLRVRDADTQYF.

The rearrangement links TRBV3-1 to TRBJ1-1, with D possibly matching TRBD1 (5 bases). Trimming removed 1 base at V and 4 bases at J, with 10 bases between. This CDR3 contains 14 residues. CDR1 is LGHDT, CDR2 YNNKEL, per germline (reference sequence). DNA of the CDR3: TGTGCCAGCAGCCAAGTGAAAGGGGTCACTGAAGCTTTCTTT. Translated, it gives CASSQVKGVTEAFF.

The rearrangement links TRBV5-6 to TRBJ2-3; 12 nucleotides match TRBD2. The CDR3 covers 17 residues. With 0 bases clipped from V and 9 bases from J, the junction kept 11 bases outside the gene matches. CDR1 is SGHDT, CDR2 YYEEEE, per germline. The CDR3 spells CASSLAPSGGALGTQYF. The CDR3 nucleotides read TGTGCCAGCAGCTTGGCCCCTAGCGGGGGGGCTCTGGGGACGCAGTATTTT. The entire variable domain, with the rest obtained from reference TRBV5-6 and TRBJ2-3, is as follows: DAGVTQSPTHLIKTRGQQVTLRCSPKSGHDTVSWYQQALGQGPQFIFQYYEEEERQRGNFPDRFSGHQFPNYSSELNVNALLLGDSALYLCASSLAPSGGALGTQYFGPGTRLTVL.

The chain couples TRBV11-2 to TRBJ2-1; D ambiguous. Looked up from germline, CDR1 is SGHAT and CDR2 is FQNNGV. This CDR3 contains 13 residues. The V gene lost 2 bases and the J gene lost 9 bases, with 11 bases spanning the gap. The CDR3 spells CASSLRKPVEQFF. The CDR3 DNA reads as TGTGCCAGCAGCTTACGAAAGCCCGTTGAGCAGTTCTTC.

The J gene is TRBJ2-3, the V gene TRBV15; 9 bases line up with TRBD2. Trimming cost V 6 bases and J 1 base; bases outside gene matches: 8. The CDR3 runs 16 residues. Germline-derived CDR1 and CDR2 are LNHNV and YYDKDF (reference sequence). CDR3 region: CATSLGWTSGTDTQYF. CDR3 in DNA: TGTGCCACCAGTCTAGGTTGGACTAGCGGCACAGATACGCAGTATTTT.

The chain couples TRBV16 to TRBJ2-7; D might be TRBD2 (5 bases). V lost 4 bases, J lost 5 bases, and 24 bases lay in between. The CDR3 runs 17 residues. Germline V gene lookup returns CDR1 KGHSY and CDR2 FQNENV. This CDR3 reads CASSPLPETPSRNEQYF. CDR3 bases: TGTGCCAGCAGCCCCCTCCCGGAGACACCTAGCCGGAACGAGCAGTACTTC.